Listed below are T cell receptor beta chains from one sample, sequenced in a study of CD8 T cells in ankylosing spondylitis. In TCRdb, the 5' RACE reads were re-called with MiXCR into one record per CDR3 protein. The sample has about 220,000 distinct CDR3 sequences; about 26% are singletons. The sequenced material came from blood, either unsorted or a sorted T cell fraction (not recorded which). The receptors originated from a male donor with ankylosing spondylitis or in good health (not recorded which). Both conserved end residues are part of each CDR3. The D gene is left open where the match is weak. Expanded clones get a size class; other rows say once, few or many, or leave the size out.

TRBD2 NA TRBJ2-1 TRBV5-5 CASSLDSGSTNEQFF TGTGCCAGCAGCTTAGACAGCGGGAGTACGAATGAGCAGTTCTTC
NA many TRBJ2-1 TRBV29-1 CSVDRGHEQFF TGCAGCGTTGACAGGGGCCATGAGCAGTTCTTC
NA NA TRBJ2-2 TRBV28 CASTRTRELFF TGTGCCAGCACCAGGACAAGGGAGCTGTTTTTT
NA many TRBJ2-5 TRBV5-1 CASSPGTSVRETQYF TGCGCCAGCAGCCCCGGGACTTCCGTACGAGAGACCCAGTACTTC
TRBD1 few TRBJ1-2 TRBV5-4 CASSLKRGRLGYGYTF TGTGCCAGCAGCCTAAAGAGGGGGCGACTCGGCTATGGCTACACCTTC
TRBD1 many TRBJ1-5 TRBV20-1 CSARVSARGLHQPQHF TGCAGTGCTAGAGTCTCCGCAAGGGGGCTTCATCAGCCCCAGCATTTT
NA NA TRBJ1-1 TRBV20-1 CSADNTEAFF TGCAGTGCTGACAACACTGAAGCTTTCTTT
NA many TRBJ1-6 TRBV4-1 CASSPEQGQEVSPLHF TGCGCCAGCAGTCCGGAACAGGGCCAAGAGGTTTCACCCCTCCACTTT
TRBD2 NA TRBJ2-7 TRBV20-1 CSARAMALAGGPPYEQYF TGCAGTGCTAGAGCGATGGCACTAGCGGGAGGGCCCCCCTACGAGCAGTACTTC
NA NA TRBJ1-1 TRBV7-3 CASSLSVRTEAFF TGTGCCAGCAGCTTATCGGTTCGCACTGAAGCTTTCTTT
NA many TRBJ2-1 TRBV20-1 CSLSGDSNEQFF TGCAGTCTCTCGGGTGACAGTAATGAGCAGTTCTTC
NA few TRBJ2-1 TRBV29-1 CSVEDNSANEQFF TGCAGCGTTGAAGATAACAGCGCCAATGAGCAGTTCTTC
NA NA TRBJ2-1 TRBV12-3/TRBV12-4 CASSLGGGSQFF TGTGCCAGCAGCCTCGGCGGCGGATCTCAGTTCTTC
TRBD2 many TRBJ2-1 TRBV10-3 CAISPGTSGSGYEQFF TGTGCCATCAGTCCCGGGACTAGCGGGAGTGGCTATGAGCAGTTCTTC
NA many TRBJ1-1 TRBV3-1 CASSAESGTTEAFF TGTGCCAGCAGCGCAGAATCAGGGACCACTGAAGCTTTCTTT